This paragraph covers one TCR beta chain sequence. 13 Jbeta primers and 60 Vbeta primers were used for the PCR. Clones were sequenced by immunoSEQ multiplex PCR, and TCRdb holds only the in-frame ones, with some missing. The sample includes roughly 170,000 clones, approximately 77% seen only once; the top ten take around 1.5%. This specimen belongs to a study of cytomegalovirus exposure and HLA in healthy donors. The CDR3 is 15 residues long. CDR1 SGDLS and CDR2 YYNGEE come from the germline V gene. The V end lost 0 bases, the J end lost 0 bases, and 9 bases lay between the germline ends. The V gene is TRBV9, the J gene TRBJ2-5; D remains ambiguous. The sequencing sample was made of PBMCs. This TCR derives from a male donor in good health and CMV-seronegative. The CDR3 DNA is TGTGCCAGCAGCGTAGTCGGCCAGGACCAAGAGACCCAGTACTTC. Its protein is CASSVVGQDQETQYF.